These 10 T cell receptor beta chains were all obtained from the same sample, sequenced in a study of human T cells and chemical hapten exposure. TCRdb reprocessed the RACE reads via MiXCR and lists one record per CDR3 protein. Among about 120,000 distinct CDR3 sequences listed, roughly 13% were seen once. Time point in this sample: patch test 1, 2 weeks after DPC sensitization. Documented treatment: therapeutic diphenylcyclopropenone sensitization with weekly scalp DPC. Specimen: whole blood, collected in connection with sensitization to the hapten diphenylcyclopropenone (DPC). Receptors were obtained from a man aged 18-30 years with alopecia areata. Some clones in this sample may be carry-over from other donors' samples.

This clonotype was detected many times. V usage is TRBV24-1 and J usage is TRBJ1-5; no clear D. The CDR3 runs to 13 residues. V shed 0 bases and J shed 4 bases, with 3 bases lying between them. Germline CDR1 reads KGHDR; CDR2 reads SFDVKD. For the CDR3, the DNA is TGTGCCACCAGTGATTTGGGGAATCAGCCCCAGCATTTT. This encodes CATSDLGNQPQHF.

This clonotype was counted ten times or more. The rearrangement joins TRBV7-2 to TRBJ1-1, with a weak D call TRBD1 (6 bases). This CDR3 region has 15 residues. V was shortened by 3 bases and J by 5 bases, with 16 bases between the two germline ends. Germline assignment: CDR1 SGHTA and CDR2 FQGNSA. CDR3 nucleotide sequence: TGTGCCAGCAGCTTGATGGGGGCGGTCGGGACTGAAGCTTTCTTT. It yields the protein CASSLMGAVGTEAFF.

The chain employs TRBV5-1 and TRBJ1-6; D gene uncertain. Germline-derived CDR1 and CDR2 are SGHRS and YFSETQ. The CDR3 runs 14 residues. The V end was cut by 0 bases, the J end by 5 bases, with 6 bases between. CDR3 DNA sequence: TGCGCCAGCAGCTTGGCCGGTAATAATTCACCCCTCCACTTT. Translation: CASSLAGNNSPLHF.

This clonotype was found a few times. This chain links TRBV7-3 with TRBJ2-2; D gene uncertain. The germline CDR1 and CDR2 sequences are SGHTA and FQGTGA. V lost 5 bases and J lost 5, with 12 bases in between. The CDR3 covers 14 residues. The CDR3 is CASSGPSYTGELFF. CDR3 in DNA: TGTGCCAGCAGCGGCCCCTCGTATACCGGGGAGCTGTTTTTT. The complete variable domain, with remaining parts taken from reference TRBV7-3 and TRBJ2-2, reads GAGVSQTPSNKVTEKGKYVELRCDPISGHTALYWYRQSLGQGPEFLIYFQGTGAADDSGLPNDRFFAVRPEGSVSTLKIQRTERGDSAVYLCASSGPSYTGELFFGEGSRLTVL.

The chain links TRBV11-2 to TRBJ1-6; D might be TRBD1 (5 bases). V lost 3 bases, J lost 0 bases, and 15 bases lay in between. This CDR3 has 18 residues. The germline gives CDR1 SGHAT, CDR2 FQNNGV. CDR3 coding DNA: TGTGCCAGCAGCTTCGGCAGGGTCCAAAGCTCCTATAATTCACCCCTCCACTTT. This translates into CASSFGRVQSSYNSPLHF.

On this clonotype: An end of the junction does not agree with germline; a read error may underlie this. The genes are TRBV7-2 and TRBJ2-5, with 9 bases lining up with TRBD2. Germline V CDR1 and CDR2: SGHTA, FQGNSA. There are 10 residues in the CDR3. Here the CDR3 DNA reads TGTGCCAGCAGCTTACTAGCGGGGAGCTTC. The encoded protein is CASSLLAGSF.

This sequence joins TRBV4-3 and TRBJ2-7; D gene uncertain. The CDR3 extends over 13 amino acids. The germline V gene encodes CDR1 LGHNA and CDR2 YSLEER. Trimming shortened V by 0 bases and J by 1 base, and 4 bases separated the two germline ends. CDR3 in DNA: TGCGCCAGCAGCCAAGATAGGTCCTACGAGCAGTACTTC. Amino acids: CASSQDRSYEQYF.

This chain joins TRBV9 and TRBJ2-2, with D perhaps TRBD2 (5 bases). V shed 0 bases and J shed 5 bases, with 14 bases lying between them. From germline, CDR1 is SGDLS and CDR2 YYNGEE. This CDR3 region has 16 residues. CDR3 DNA sequence: TGTGCCAGCAGCGTAGAGGGTGCGGGTCTGACCGGGGAGCTGTTTTTT. The encoded protein is CASSVEGAGLTGELFF.

This clonotype occurred a few times. This rearrangement joins TRBV7-2 to TRBJ2-3; 9 bases fit TRBD2. After removal of 2 bases from V and 2 bases from J, the junction contained 11 bases not matched to a gene. CDR1 and CDR2 from the germline V gene are SGHTA and FQGNSA. The CDR3 contains 18 residues. The chain's CDR3 is CASSLLGLIAGATDTQYF. The DNA of the CDR3 is TGTGCCAGCAGCTTACTCGGGCTCATAGCGGGGGCCACAGATACGCAGTATTTT.

This clonotype has more than one count but fewer than ten. The rearrangement links TRBV13 to TRBJ2-7; no reliable D call. There are 11 residues in the CDR3. The germline V gene has CDR1 PRHDT and CDR2 FYEKMQ (reference sequence). V was clipped by 4 bases and J by 3 bases, with 4 bases between them. CDR3 region: CASSYLYEQYF. The CDR3 DNA reads TGTGCCAGCAGCTACCTCTACGAGCAGTACTTC.